The source of this TCR beta chain is a study of control samples from healthy donors and cancer patients. Clones were sequenced by immunoSEQ multiplex PCR, and TCRdb holds only the in-frame ones, with some missing. The sample consists of around 110,000 clones, approximately 90% of them appearing once. The CDR3 is 17 residues long. Trimming cost V 1 base and J 5 bases, with 21 bases left between them. Germline CDR1 reads SGHKS; CDR2 reads YYEKEE (reference sequence). The chain uses TRBV5-5 and TRBJ2-5; D may be TRBD2 (7 bases). The sequenced material came from blood. The clonotype was recovered from a woman in her seventies in good health. The CDR3 sequence: CASSLWGGRGRGETQYF. In nucleotides, the CDR3 is TGTGCCAGCAGCTTGTGGGGGGGGCGGGGGCGCGGGGAGACCCAGTACTTC.